Listed below are T cell receptor beta chains from one sample, sequenced in a study of blood T cell repertoires in COVID-19. Produced via immunoSEQ multiplex PCR; TCRdb's table is partial and in-frame only. The sample shows 85,000 to 130,000 clones, under 90% of them seen only once. Sequenced sample: peripheral blood. The receptors stem from a woman aged 60-70 years with acute or convalescent COVID-19. The CDR3 runs from the conserved cysteine through the conserved F or W. Each record gives: D gene, V gene, J gene, clone size, CDR3 DNA, CDR3 protein. D genes are given only for firm matches. For some rows the clone size is stated as once, few or many, or as a class when expanded; others skip it.

TRBD2	TRBV11-3	TRBJ2-3	.	TGTGCCAGCAGCCTGGGACTAGCGGGCCTGGATTACACAGATACGCAGTATTTT	CASSLGLAGLDYTDTQYF
.	TRBV5-1	TRBJ1-1	.	TGCGCCAGCAGCTTGTCAGGGATGAACACTGAAGCTTTCTTT	CASSLSGMNTEAFF
.	TRBV27	TRBJ2-7	.	TGTGCCAGCAGTTTACGGGAGAGCTCCTACGAGCAGTACTTC	CASSLRESSYEQYF
TRBD1	TRBV19	TRBJ1-1	.	TGTGCCAGTAGTACCCACCTCCAGGGGGGCACTGAAGCTTTCTTT	CASSTHLQGGTEAFF
TRBD1	TRBV5-4	TRBJ1-2	.	TGTGCCAGCAGCACGACAGGGTACGGCTATGGCTACACCTTC	CASSTTGYGYGYTF
.	TRBV11-2	TRBJ2-1	few	TGTGCCAGCAGCTTAGTGGGCGGGTCCAATGAGCAGTTCTTC	CASSLVGGSNEQFF
.	TRBV2	TRBJ1-1	.	TGTGCCAGCCGCACAGAGCAGGGGAGTACTGAAGCTTTCTTT	CASRTEQGSTEAFF
.	TRBV5-6	TRBJ2-7	.	TGTGCCAGCAGCAGAGGCCTAGCGGAGCAGTACTTC	CASSRGLAEQYF
.	TRBV21-1	TRBJ2-1	.	TGTGCCAGCAGCAAAAAAAAGGGGACAGGGGCAAGCTCCTACAATGAGCAGTTCTTC	CASSKKKGTGASSYNEQFF
.	TRBV19	TRBJ1-5	.	TGTGCCAGTAGTATAGAATGGGGGCAGCATCAGCCCCAGCATTTT	CASSIEWGQHQPQHF
TRBD2	TRBV4-1	TRBJ2-7	.	TGCGCCAGCAGCCAAGCCGGGCAAAGCGGGAGTTACGAGCAGTACTTC	CASSQAGQSGSYEQYF
.	TRBV29-1	TRBJ1-4	.	TGCAGCGCTGGTGGCGAAAAACTGTTTTTT	CSAGGEKLFF
TRBD1	TRBV5-8	TRBJ2-3	.	TGTGCCAGCAGCACAACGTTTGACAGGGGAGATACGCAGTATTTT	CASSTTFDRGDTQYF
TRBD1	TRBV7-2	TRBJ2-1	once	TGTGCCAGCAGCGGGGCCGGGACAGGGGTTTTTTATGAGCAGTTCTTC	CASSGAGTGVFYEQFF
TRBD2	TRBV2	TRBJ2-3	.	TGTGCCAGCAGTGAACTTAGCGGGAGAGATGCAGATACGCAGTATTTT	CASSELSGRDADTQYF
TRBD1	TRBV7-6	TRBJ1-4	.	TGTGCCAGCAGCTCCAATTCCGGGACAGGGAGTGAAAAACTGTTTTTT	CASSSNSGTGSEKLFF
.	TRBV28	TRBJ2-1	.	TGTGCCAGCAGAGGGGGTCAGCCCTACAATGAGCAGTTCTTC	CASRGGQPYNEQFF
.	TRBV18	TRBJ1-4	.	TGTGCCAGCTCCCAGGTTCGACAGGTTAATGAAAAACTGTTTTTT	CASSQVRQVNEKLFF
TRBD2	TRBV18	TRBJ2-7	once	TGTGCCAGCTCACCACCCAGTAAGCGGGAAGACGAGCAGTACTTC	CASSPPSKREDEQYF
.	TRBV6-6	TRBJ1-2	.	TGTGCCAGCAAATACACAGATTACTATGGCTACACCTTC	CASKYTDYYGYTF
.	TRBV4-1	TRBJ1-5	.	TGCGCCAGCAGCCAAGAGCGGGGAATCGGCCAGCCCCAGCATTTT	CASSQERGIGQPQHF
TRBD1	TRBV4-1	TRBJ2-5	.	TGCGCCAGCAGCCAAGGGACAGGGGCTGGGGAGACCCAGTACTTC	CASSQGTGAGETQYF
TRBD1	TRBV5-1	TRBJ2-1	.	TGCGCCAGCAGCTTGGCGACAGGGGGGACCAATGAGCAGTTCTTC	CASSLATGGTNEQFF
TRBD2	TRBV7-9	TRBJ2-3	.	TGTGCCAGCAGCGGGACTAGCGGCACAGATACGCAGTATTTT	CASSGTSGTDTQYF
.	TRBV19	TRBJ1-6	.	TGTGCCAGTAGTTCCTCCACAGTGACGAATTCACCCCTCCACTTT	CASSSSTVTNSPLHF
.	TRBV6-5	TRBJ2-3	.	TGTGCCAGCAGCGGGACATTTTCGGGAGGTGATACGCAGTATTTT	CASSGTFSGGDTQYF
.	TRBV6-6	TRBJ2-5	.	TGTGCCAGCGAGATGCAGCGGCAAGAGACCCAGTACTTC	CASEMQRQETQYF
.	TRBV5-4	TRBJ2-1	.	TGTGCCAGCAGCTTGAGCGGATACAATGAGCAGTTCTTC	CASSLSGYNEQFF
.	TRBV7-3	TRBJ2-3	.	TGTGCCAGCAGCCATTGGGGGACGGGGGAGGATACGCAGTATTTT	CASSHWGTGEDTQYF
TRBD1	TRBV27	TRBJ1-6	.	TGTGCCAGCACCCCGGGACAGTATAATTCACCCCTCCACTTT	CASTPGQYNSPLHF
TRBD1	TRBV3-1/TRBV3-2	TRBJ2-7	.	TGTGCCAGCAGCCAAGAGTACAGGGGTCCTCTGGTGCAGTACTTC	CASSQEYRGPLVQYF
TRBD1	TRBV7-9	TRBJ1-5	.	TGTGCCAGCAGCCCGACAGGGGACCGCAATCAGCCCCAGCATTTT	CASSPTGDRNQPQHF
.	TRBV23-1	TRBJ2-3	.	TGCGCCAGCAGTCAAGCTCAGGGCCGAAGACCCACAGATACGCAGTATTTT	CASSQAQGRRPTDTQYF
TRBD2	TRBV9	TRBJ2-1	.	TGTGCCAGCAGAACCGGGTTGGGAGCGGGACCTGAGCAGTTCTTC	CASRTGLGAGPEQFF
.	TRBV29-1	TRBJ1-2	.	TGCAGCGCCGAAGCCACAGGCTATGGCTACACCTTC	CSAEATGYGYTF